What follows are 10 T cell receptor beta chains derived from one specimen sequenced in a study of beta chain features in type 1 diabetes. The entirety of the isolated RNA underwent reverse transcription, so expressed TCRB transcripts were sequenced. Method: immunoSEQ multiplex PCR; TCRdb's copy keeps in-frame clones and lacks some. The data hold about 650,000 clones, with about an eighth observed a single time. General study results and limits: Moderate but significant shortening of TCRB CDR3s was recorded in all four CD4+ subsets from Type 1 diabetes patients.

These receptors are not linked to any known antigen. The sequenced sample was naive CD4+ T cells from blood. The receptors originated from a man under 40 with type 1 diabetes.

The V call is TRBV7-2, the J call TRBJ2-3; 7 bases agree with TRBD1. Looked up from germline, CDR1 is SGHTA and CDR2 is FQGNSA. This CDR3 is 16 amino acids long. V lost 5 bases to trimming and J lost 4 bases; unmatched junction nucleotides: 12. CDR3 sequence reads: CASSPIGTASADTQYF. As DNA, the CDR3 is TGTGCCAGCAGCCCGATCGGGACAGCCTCAGCAGATACGCAGTATTTT.

V gene TRBV7-7 combines with J gene TRBJ2-1; TRBD2 matches at 14 bases. This CDR3 has 16 residues. In germline, CDR1 is SSHAT, CDR2 FNYEAQ (reference sequence). The junction had 3 bases not matched to a gene; V was cut back by 4 bases and J by 4 bases. The CDR3 coding sequence is TGTGCCAGCAGCTCTGGGACTAGCGGGGGATACAATGAGCAGTTCTTC. Protein sequence: CASSSGTSGGYNEQFF.

This chain links TRBV5-1 with TRBJ1-2; D unclear. The V end lost 0 bases, the J end lost 4 bases, and 16 bases lay between the germline ends. CDR3 length: 16 residues. CDR1 is SGHRS, CDR2 YFSETQ, per germline. The CDR3 reads CASSLGGSDGFYGYTF. CDR3 bases: TGCGCCAGCAGCTTGGGCGGATCAGACGGGTTCTATGGCTACACCTTC.

The chain combines TRBV6-6 with TRBJ1-4; D is uncertain. Germline values: CDR1 MNHNY, CDR2 SVGAGI (reference sequence). V lost 10 bases and J lost 8, with 11 bases in between. This CDR3 contains 11 residues. Here the CDR3 reads CATHSVEKLFF. Written as DNA, the CDR3 is TGTGCCACACACAGCGTAGAAAAACTGTTTTTT.

J is TRBJ2-1 and V is TRBV4-3; TRBD2 agrees at 9 bases. Per the germline V gene, CDR1 is LGHNA and CDR2 is YSLEER. CDR3 length: 20 amino acids. Germline trimming cut 0 bases from V and 0 bases from J; bases unmatched to any gene: 12. The CDR3 bases are TGCGCCAGCAGCCAAGATTGGCTGTCTAGCGGGGCCTTCTCCTACAATGAGCAGTTCTTC. Translation gives CASSQDWLSSGAFSYNEQFF.

This clone turned up a few times. This rearrangement joins TRBV28 to TRBJ2-1; 7 nucleotides align to TRBD1. This CDR3 region has 15 residues. The ends lost 5 bases at V and 5 bases at J; junction bases unmatched: 9. The germline V gene encodes CDR1 MDHEN and CDR2 SYDVKM. CDR3 coding DNA: TGTGCCAGCAGTACCGCGGCAGGGGGAAACAATGAGCAGTTCTTC. Amino acid sequence: CASSTAAGGNNEQFF.

This CDR3 reads CSVAGTGAYEQYF. The CDR3 nucleotides read TGCAGCGTAGCCGGGACAGGGGCCTACGAGCAGTACTTC. V usage is TRBV29-1 and J usage is TRBJ2-5; 10 positions agree with TRBD1. The J call is uncertain, as TRBJ2-7 better fits the DNA end. This CDR3 is 13 amino acids long. Germline loops: CDR1 SQVTM, CDR2 ANQGSEA.

This clone was seen a few times. This chain links TRBV5-1 with TRBJ1-6; D perhaps matches TRBD1 (6 bases). CDR1 is SGHRS, CDR2 YFSETQ, per germline. The V end was cut by 4 bases, the J end by 7 bases, with 15 bases between. CDR3 length equals 15 residues. CDR3 region: CASSREFRGNSPLHF. Here the CDR3 DNA reads TGCGCCAGCAGCCGAGAATTCAGGGGCAATTCACCCCTCCACTTT.

This clone was detected only a few times. The V and J genes are TRBV29-1 and TRBJ2-3; TRBD1 or TRBD2 may be the D gene (5 bases each). The CDR3 has 15 amino acids. The germline V and J ends were trimmed by 3 bases and 2 bases, with 15 bases remaining between them. The germline CDR1 and CDR2 sequences are SQVTM and ANQGSEA. The CDR3 loop is CSVDSGASVTDTQYF. In DNA, the CDR3 is TGCAGCGTTGATTCCGGGGCATCAGTCACAGATACGCAGTATTTT.

This clone was seen more than once but under ten times. V usage is TRBV18 and J usage is TRBJ2-7; 7 bases are shared with TRBD1. The CDR3 runs to 14 residues. Germline assignment: CDR1 KGHSH and CDR2 LQKENI. Unmatched junction bases numbered 8, after V lost 8 bases and J lost 1 base. The CDR3 sequence: CASRPGTESYEQYF. For the CDR3, the DNA is TGTGCCAGCCGCCCCGGGACAGAGTCCTACGAGCAGTACTTC. The whole variable domain, filled in from reference TRBV18 and TRBJ2-7, reads NAGVMQNPRHLVRRRGQEARLRCSPMKGHSHVYWYRQLPEEGLKFMVYLQKENIIDESGMPKERFSAEFPKEGPSILRIQQVVRGDSAAYFCASRPGTESYEQYFGPGTRLTVT.